This T cell receptor (beta chain) was profiled in a study of T cells after yellow fever vaccination. Study results and caveats: A small proportion of clonotypes was detected in both the CD4 and CD8 compartments. Post-booster reappearance was seen for most primary-vaccination clones (about 96% CD4, around 89% CD8).

Each CDR3 protein is one row after TCRdb ran MiXCR on the 5' RACE reads. The table records hundreds of thousands of distinct CDR3 sequences, roughly 3.5% of them present only once. This clonotype was counted at least ten times. Its specificity is not known. J lost 0 bases, V lost 4 bases, and 3 bases had no gene match. Germline CDR1 and CDR2: SGHRS and YFSETQ. CDR3 length: 15 residues. This material consisted of PBMCs, taken on the day of the yellow fever booster vaccination. The rearrangement joins TRBV5-1 to TRBJ2-2; 7 bases line up with TRBD2. The receptor was derived from a man aged 18 to 29 who received the YFV17D yellow fever vaccine. CDR3 sequence reads: CASSGAGANTGELFF. Here the CDR3 DNA reads TGCGCCAGCAGCGGCGCGGGAGCGAACACCGGGGAGCTGTTTTTT.